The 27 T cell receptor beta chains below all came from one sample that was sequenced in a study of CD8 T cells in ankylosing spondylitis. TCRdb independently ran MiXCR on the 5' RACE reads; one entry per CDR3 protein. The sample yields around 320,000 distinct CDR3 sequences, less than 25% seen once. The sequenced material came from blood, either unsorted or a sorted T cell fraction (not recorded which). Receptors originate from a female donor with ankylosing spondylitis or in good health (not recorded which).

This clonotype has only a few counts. The CDR3 sequence is CASSWTGGSYNEQFF. As DNA, the CDR3 is TGTGCCAGCAGCTGGACAGGGGGGTCCTACAATGAGCAGTTCTTC. The V call is TRBV12-3 or TRBV12-4, the J call TRBJ2-1; 10 bases agree with TRBD1. The CDR3 length is 15 residues. V trimming: 6 bases; J trimming: 1 base; junction bases outside the gene matches: 3.

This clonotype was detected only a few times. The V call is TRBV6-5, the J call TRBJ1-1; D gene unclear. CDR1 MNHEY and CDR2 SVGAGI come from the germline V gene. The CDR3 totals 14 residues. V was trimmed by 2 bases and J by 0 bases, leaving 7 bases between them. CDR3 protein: CASSYMPVNTEAFF. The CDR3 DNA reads TGTGCCAGCAGTTACATGCCAGTGAACACTGAAGCTTTCTTT.

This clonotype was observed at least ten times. This CDR3 reads CSVEVGGSVPGRAFF. In DNA, the CDR3 is TGCAGCGTTGAGGTCGGGGGCAGTGTACCGGGAAGAGCTTTCTTT. V gene TRBV29-1 combines with J gene TRBJ1-1, with a weak D call TRBD1 (6 bases). CDR3 size: 15 residues. CDR1 SQVTM and CDR2 ANQGSEA come from the germline V gene. V was shortened by 3 bases and J by 10 bases, with 24 bases between the two germline ends.

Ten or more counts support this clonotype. The CDR3 DNA sequence: TGCAGCGCCTCTCGGACGGGCTCTGGAAACACCATATATTTT. Translating it yields CSASRTGSGNTIYF. The rearrangement joins TRBV29-1 to TRBJ1-3; D not certain. CDR3 size: 14 residues. Germline CDR1 SQVTM, CDR2 ANQGSEA. The germline V and J ends were trimmed by 7 bases and 0 bases, with 13 bases remaining between them.

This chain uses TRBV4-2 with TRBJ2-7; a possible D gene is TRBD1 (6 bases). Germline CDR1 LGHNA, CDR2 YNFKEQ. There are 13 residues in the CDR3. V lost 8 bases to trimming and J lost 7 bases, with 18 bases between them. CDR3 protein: CASRLGQQTEQYF. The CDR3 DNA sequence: TGTGCCAGCCGATTAGGACAGCAAACTGAGCAGTACTTC.

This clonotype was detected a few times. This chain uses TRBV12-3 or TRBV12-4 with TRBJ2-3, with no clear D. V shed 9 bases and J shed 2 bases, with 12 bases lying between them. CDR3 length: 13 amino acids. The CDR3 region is CASSGYSTDTQYF. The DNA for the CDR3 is TGTGCCAGTTCGGGCTACTCCACAGATACGCAGTATTTT.

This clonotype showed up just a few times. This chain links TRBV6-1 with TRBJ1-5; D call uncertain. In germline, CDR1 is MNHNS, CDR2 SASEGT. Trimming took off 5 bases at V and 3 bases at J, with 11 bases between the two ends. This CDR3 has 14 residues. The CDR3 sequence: CASSTAGTNQPQHF. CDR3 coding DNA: TGTGCCAGCAGTACGGCGGGAACCAATCAGCCCCAGCATTTT.

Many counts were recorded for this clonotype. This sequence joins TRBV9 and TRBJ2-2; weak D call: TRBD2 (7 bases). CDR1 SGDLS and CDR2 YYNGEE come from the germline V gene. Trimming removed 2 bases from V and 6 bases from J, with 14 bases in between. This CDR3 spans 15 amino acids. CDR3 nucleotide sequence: TGTGCCAGCAGCGTCGGGGGGCTGCAAGCCGGGGAGCTGTTTTTT. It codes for CASSVGGLQAGELFF.

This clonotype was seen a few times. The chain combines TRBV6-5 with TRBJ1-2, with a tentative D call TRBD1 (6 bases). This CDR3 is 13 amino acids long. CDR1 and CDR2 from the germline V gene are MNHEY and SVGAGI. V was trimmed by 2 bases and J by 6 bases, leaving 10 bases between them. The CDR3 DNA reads TGTGCCAGCAGTTACGAGGGGGACGATGGCTACACCTTC. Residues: CASSYEGDDGYTF.

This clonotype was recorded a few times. The CDR3 spells CASSYSKSRRGQPQHF. As DNA, the CDR3 is TGTGCCAGCAGTTACTCGAAGTCCCGTCGGGGTCAGCCCCAGCATTTT. The V gene is TRBV6-5, the J gene TRBJ1-5; D uncertain. Trimming shortened V by 0 bases and J by 6 bases, and 15 bases separated the two germline ends. Germline values: CDR1 MNHEY, CDR2 SVGAGI. This CDR3 has 16 amino acids.

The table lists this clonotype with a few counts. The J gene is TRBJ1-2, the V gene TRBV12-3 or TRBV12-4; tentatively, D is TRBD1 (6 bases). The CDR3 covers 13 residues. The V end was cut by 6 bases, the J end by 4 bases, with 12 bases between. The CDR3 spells CASSTRGLYGYTF. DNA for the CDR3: TGTGCCAGCAGCACCCGGGGGCTCTATGGCTACACCTTC.

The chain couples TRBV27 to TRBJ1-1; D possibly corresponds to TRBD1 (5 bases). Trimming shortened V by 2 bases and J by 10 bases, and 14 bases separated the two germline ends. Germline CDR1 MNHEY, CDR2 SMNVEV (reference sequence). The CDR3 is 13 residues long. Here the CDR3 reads CASSLVGGRRAFF. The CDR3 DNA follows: TGTGCCAGCAGTTTAGTGGGGGGGAGGCGAGCTTTCTTT.

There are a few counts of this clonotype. The CDR3 protein is CATRIGDRNCGELFF. The DNA for the CDR3 is TGTGCCACCAGGATAGGGGACAGGAATTGCGGGGAGCTGTTTTTT. The chain employs TRBV24-1 and TRBJ2-2, with 8 nucleotides matching TRBD1. CDR1 KGHDR and CDR2 SFDVKD come from the germline V gene. V was clipped by 7 bases and J by 7 bases; unmatched bases: 10. This CDR3 has 15 residues.

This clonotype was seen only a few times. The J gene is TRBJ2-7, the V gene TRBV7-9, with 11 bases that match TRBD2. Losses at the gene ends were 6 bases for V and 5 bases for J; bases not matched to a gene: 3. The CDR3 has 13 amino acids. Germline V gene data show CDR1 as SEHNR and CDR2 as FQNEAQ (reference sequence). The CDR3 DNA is TGTGCCAGCAGTACTAGCGGGAGCCACGAGCAGTACTTC. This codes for CASSTSGSHEQYF. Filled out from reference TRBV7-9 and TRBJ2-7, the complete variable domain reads DTGVSQNPRHKITKRGQNVTFRCDPISEHNRLYWYRQTLGQGPEFLTYFQNEAQLEKSRLLSDRFSAERPKGSFSTLEIQRTEQGDSAMYLCASSTSGSHEQYFGPGTRLTVT.

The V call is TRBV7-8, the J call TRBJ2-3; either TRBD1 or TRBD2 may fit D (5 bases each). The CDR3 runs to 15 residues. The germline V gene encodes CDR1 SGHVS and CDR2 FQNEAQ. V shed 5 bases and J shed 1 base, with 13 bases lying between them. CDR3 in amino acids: CASSTRDRGTDTQYF. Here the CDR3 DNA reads TGTGCCAGCAGCACGAGGGACCGCGGCACAGATACGCAGTATTTT.

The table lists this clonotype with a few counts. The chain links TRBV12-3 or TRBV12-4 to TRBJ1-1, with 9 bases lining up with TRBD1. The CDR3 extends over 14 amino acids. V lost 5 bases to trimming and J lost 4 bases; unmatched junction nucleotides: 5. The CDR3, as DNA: TGTGCCAGCAGTCCCGGACAGGGGTTCACTGAAGCTTTCTTT. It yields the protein CASSPGQGFTEAFF.

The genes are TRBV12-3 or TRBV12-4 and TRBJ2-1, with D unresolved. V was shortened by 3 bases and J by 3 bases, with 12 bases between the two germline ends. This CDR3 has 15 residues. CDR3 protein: CASSFWDRVYNEQFF. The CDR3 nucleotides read TGTGCCAGCAGTTTTTGGGATAGGGTCTACAATGAGCAGTTCTTC.

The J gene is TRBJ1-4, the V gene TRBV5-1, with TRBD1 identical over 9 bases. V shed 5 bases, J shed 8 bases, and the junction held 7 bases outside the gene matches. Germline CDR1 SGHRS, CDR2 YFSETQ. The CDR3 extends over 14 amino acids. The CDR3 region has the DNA TGCGCCAGCAGTGATGGACAGGGGACCGAAAAACTGTTTTTT. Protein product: CASSDGQGTEKLFF.

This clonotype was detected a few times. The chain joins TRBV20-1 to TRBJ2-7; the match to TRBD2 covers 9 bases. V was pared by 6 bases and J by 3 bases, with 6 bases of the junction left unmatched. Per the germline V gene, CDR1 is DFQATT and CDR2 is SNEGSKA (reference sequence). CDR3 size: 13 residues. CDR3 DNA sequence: TGCAGTGCCTTTAGCGGGAGAGGCTACGAGCAGTACTTC. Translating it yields CSAFSGRGYEQYF.

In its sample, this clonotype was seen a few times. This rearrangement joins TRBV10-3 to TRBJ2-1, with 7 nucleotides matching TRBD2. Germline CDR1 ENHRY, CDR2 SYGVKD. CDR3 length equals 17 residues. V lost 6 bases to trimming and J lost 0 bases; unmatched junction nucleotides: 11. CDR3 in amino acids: CAISDQRDRSSYNEQFF. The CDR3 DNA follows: TGTGCCATCAGCGACCAGCGGGACCGGAGCTCCTACAATGAGCAGTTCTTC.

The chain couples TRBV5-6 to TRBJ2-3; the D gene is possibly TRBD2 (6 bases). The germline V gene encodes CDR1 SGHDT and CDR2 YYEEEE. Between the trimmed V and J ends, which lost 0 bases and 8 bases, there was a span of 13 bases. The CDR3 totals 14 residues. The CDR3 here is CASSLAPRRGTQYF. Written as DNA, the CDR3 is TGTGCCAGCAGCTTGGCCCCCCGGAGGGGTACGCAGTATTTT.

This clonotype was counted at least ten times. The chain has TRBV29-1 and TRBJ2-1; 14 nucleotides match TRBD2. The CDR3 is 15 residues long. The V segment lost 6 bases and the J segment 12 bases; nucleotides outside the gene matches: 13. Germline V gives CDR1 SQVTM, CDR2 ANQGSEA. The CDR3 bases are TGCAGCGTCACCACTCCGGGACTAGCGGGAGTGGGGCAGTTCTTC. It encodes CSVTTPGLAGVGQFF.

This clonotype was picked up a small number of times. CDR3: CSVDPSGSSDTQYF. CDR3 coding DNA: TGCAGCGTTGATCCTAGCGGGAGCTCAGATACGCAGTATTTT. The rearrangement uses TRBV29-1 and TRBJ2-3; 10 bases are shared with TRBD2. The V gene's germline CDR1 is SQVTM and CDR2 ANQGSEA. The CDR3 length is 14 residues. V lost 3 bases to trimming and J lost 4 bases; unmatched junction nucleotides: 4.

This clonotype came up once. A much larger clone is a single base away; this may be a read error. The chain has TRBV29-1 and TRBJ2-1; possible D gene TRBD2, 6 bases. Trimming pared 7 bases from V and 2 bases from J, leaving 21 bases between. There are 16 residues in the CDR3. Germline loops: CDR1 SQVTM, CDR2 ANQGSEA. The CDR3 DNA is TGCAGCGCCCAAGTATGGAGCGGGCGACCCTACAATGAGCAGTTCTTC. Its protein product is CSAQVWSGRPYNEQFF.

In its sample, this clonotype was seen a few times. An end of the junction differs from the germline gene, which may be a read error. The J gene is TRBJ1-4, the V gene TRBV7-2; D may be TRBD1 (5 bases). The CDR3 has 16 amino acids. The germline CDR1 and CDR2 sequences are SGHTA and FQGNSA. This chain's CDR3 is CASRLAGTMSSEKLFF. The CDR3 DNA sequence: TGTGCCAGCAGATTAGCCGGGACGATGTCAAGTGAAAAACTGTTTTTT.

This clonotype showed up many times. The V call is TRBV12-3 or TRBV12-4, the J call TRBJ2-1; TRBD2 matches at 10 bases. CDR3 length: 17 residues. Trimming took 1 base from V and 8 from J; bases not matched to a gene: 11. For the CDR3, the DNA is TGTGCCAGCAGTTTAGGGCTAGCGGGAGCCACCGTAGATGAGCAGTTCTTC. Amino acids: CASSLGLAGATVDEQFF.

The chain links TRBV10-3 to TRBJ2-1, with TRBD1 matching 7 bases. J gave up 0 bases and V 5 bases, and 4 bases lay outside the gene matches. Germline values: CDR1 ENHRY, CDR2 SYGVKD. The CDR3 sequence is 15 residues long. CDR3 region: CAISQGDFSYNEQFF. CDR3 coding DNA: TGTGCCATCAGTCAGGGGGATTTCTCCTACAATGAGCAGTTCTTC.